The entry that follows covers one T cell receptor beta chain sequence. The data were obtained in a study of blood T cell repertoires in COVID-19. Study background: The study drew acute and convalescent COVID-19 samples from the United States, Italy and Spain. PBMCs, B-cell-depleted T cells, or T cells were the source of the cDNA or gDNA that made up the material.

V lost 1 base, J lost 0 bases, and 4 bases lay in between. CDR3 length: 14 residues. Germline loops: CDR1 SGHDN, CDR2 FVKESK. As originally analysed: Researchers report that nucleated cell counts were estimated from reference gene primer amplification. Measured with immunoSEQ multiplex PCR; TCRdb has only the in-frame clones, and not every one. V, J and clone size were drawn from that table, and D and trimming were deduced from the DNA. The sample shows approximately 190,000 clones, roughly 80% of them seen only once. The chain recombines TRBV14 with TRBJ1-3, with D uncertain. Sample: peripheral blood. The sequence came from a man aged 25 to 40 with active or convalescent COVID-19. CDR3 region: CASSQVNSGNTIYF. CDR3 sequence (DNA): TGTGCCAGCAGCCAAGTCAACTCTGGAAACACCATATATTTT.